The 30 T cell receptor beta chains below were found in one sample sequenced in a study of shared clonotypes between healthy human individuals. TCRdb keeps only in-frame clones here, not all; method: immunoSEQ multiplex PCR. The data show 400,000 to 600,000 clones, with about 76% seen just once and about 12% held by the top ten. The material sequenced was PBMCs. The receptors here all came from a middle-aged woman in good health. Some clones in this sample may be carry-over from other donors' samples.

The gene calls are TRBV6-1 and TRBJ2-7, with TRBD1 matching over 8 bases. V trimming: 7 bases; J trimming: 5 bases; junction bases outside the gene matches: 7. The CDR3 is made up of 13 amino acids. Germline loops: CDR1 MNHNS, CDR2 SASEGT. The CDR3 DNA follows: TGTGCCAGCACCCTGGACAGGGTCAACGAGCAGTACTTC. This encodes CASTLDRVNEQYF.

The V call is TRBV7-2, the J call TRBJ1-4, with 8 bases aligning to TRBD1. The ends lost 5 bases at V and 0 bases at J; junction bases unmatched: 5. The CDR3 has 16 amino acids. Germline V CDR1 and CDR2: SGHTA, FQGNSA. The CDR3 DNA is TGTGCCAGCAGCCTTCAGGGGGCAACAACTAATGAAAAACTGTTTTTT. The encoded protein is CASSLQGATTNEKLFF.

V is TRBV6-5 and J is TRBJ1-2; a possible D gene is TRBD1 (5 bases). This CDR3 has 12 residues. The germline gives CDR1 MNHEY, CDR2 SVGAGI. Between the trimmed V and J ends, which lost 5 bases and 8 bases, there was a span of 12 bases. The CDR3 coding sequence is TGTGCCAGCAGTACCGGGGGTAGCGGCTACACCTTC. Translated: CASSTGGSGYTF.

V gene TRBV6-1 combines with J gene TRBJ2-7, with D uncertain. The CDR3 covers 11 residues. The V and J ends lost 2 bases and 3 bases respectively, with 2 bases between them. Germline V CDR1 and CDR2: MNHNS, SASEGT. The CDR3 sequence is CASSEYYEQYF. The CDR3 nucleotides read TGTGCCAGCAGTGAATACTACGAGCAGTACTTC.

This clone occurred a few times. The chain couples TRBV2 to TRBJ2-7; D gene uncertain. The CDR3 runs 12 residues. The V end was cut by 4 bases, the J end by 6 bases, with 10 bases between. Per the germline V gene, CDR1 is SNHLY and CDR2 is FYNNEI. CDR3 DNA sequence: TGTGCCAGCAGTGGGGCAGGACGCGAGCAGTACTTC. This translates into CASSGAGREQYF. The full variable domain, its missing parts supplied by reference TRBV2 and TRBJ2-7, is EPEVTQTPSHQVTQMGQEVILRCVPISNHLYFYWYRQILGQKVEFLVSFYNNEISEKSEIFDDQFSVERPDGSNFTLKIRSTKLEDSAMYFCASSGAGREQYFGPGTRLTVT.

V gene TRBV28 combines with J gene TRBJ1-2; 8 nucleotides align to TRBD1. Losses at the gene ends were 10 bases for V and 10 bases for J; bases not matched to a gene: 8. CDR1 is MDHEN and CDR2 is SYDVKM in the germline V gene. This CDR3 has 11 residues. The CDR3 region is CATSWTGFYTF. CDR3 sequence (DNA): TGTGCCACCTCATGGACAGGGTTCTACACCTTC.

The chain joins TRBV7-6 to TRBJ1-6, with no clear D. The CDR3 is 14 residues long. The germline V gene encodes CDR1 SGHVS and CDR2 FNYEAQ. V lost 0 bases, J lost 10 bases, and 10 bases lay in between. CDR3 sequence (DNA): TGTGCCAGCAGCTTAGCTCCGGCCGGCTCACCCCTCCACTTT. Translating it yields CASSLAPAGSPLHF.

V gene TRBV7-4 combines with J gene TRBJ2-7, with TRBD2 matching 9 bases. Germline CDR1 reads SGHVT; CDR2 reads SQSDAQ. The length of the CDR3 is 16 residues. The ends lost 1 base at V and 2 bases at J; junction bases unmatched: 6. In nucleotides, the CDR3 is TGTGCCAGCAGCTTAGGTAAAGGCGGGAGGGCCTACGAGCAGTACTTC. Its protein product is CASSLGKGGRAYEQYF.

This chain joins TRBV28 and TRBJ1-1; TRBD1 might be the D (5 bases). Trimming removed 6 bases from V and 4 bases from J, with 15 bases in between. The CDR3 runs 14 residues. CDR1 is MDHEN, CDR2 SYDVKM, per germline. The CDR3 is CASRIQGPGTEAFF. CDR3 sequence (DNA): TGTGCCAGCAGGATCCAGGGCCCGGGCACTGAAGCTTTCTTT.

There are a few counts of this clone. V usage is TRBV28 and J usage is TRBJ2-1; D uncertain. V lost 8 bases and J 8 bases, leaving 25 bases between the germline ends. The CDR3 extends over 16 amino acids. The germline gives CDR1 MDHEN, CDR2 SYDVKM. CDR3 in amino acids: CASGSPGEVISDEQFF. The DNA for the CDR3 is TGTGCCAGCGGCTCTCCTGGGGAAGTAATCAGCGATGAGCAGTTCTTC.

The CDR3 DNA is TGTGCCAGCAGCTTTAGTAGGGGAACTGAAGCTTTCTTT. It is translated as CASSFSRGTEAFF. V usage is TRBV7-3 and J usage is TRBJ1-1, with D possibly matching TRBD1 (5 bases). V lost 3 bases, J lost 5 bases, and 10 bases lay in between. CDR3 length: 13 residues. Germline values: CDR1 SGHTA, CDR2 FQGTGA.

The rearrangement uses TRBV6-5 and TRBJ2-3; 7 bases fit TRBD2. The germline gives CDR1 MNHEY, CDR2 SVGAGI. The CDR3 consists of 16 residues. Germline trimming cut 0 bases from V and 2 bases from J; bases unmatched to any gene: 5. As DNA, the CDR3 is TGTGCCAGCAGTTACTCTGCGGGAGCAACCACAGATACGCAGTATTTT. Translated, it gives CASSYSAGATTDTQYF.

The rearrangement uses TRBV15 and TRBJ1-3; D possibly corresponds to TRBD1 (5 bases). Germline-derived CDR1 and CDR2 are LNHNV and YYDKDF (reference sequence). The germline V and J ends were trimmed by 0 bases and 0 bases, with 12 bases remaining between them. The CDR3 contains 17 residues. CDR3 loop: CATSREGARYSGNTIYF. The CDR3 coding sequence is TGTGCCACCAGCAGAGAAGGGGCCCGATACTCTGGAAACACCATATATTTT.

The chain combines TRBV7-6 with TRBJ1-5; the D is unclear. CDR1 is SGHVS, CDR2 FNYEAQ, per germline. The CDR3 consists of 15 residues. The ends were cut back, 1 base at V and 4 bases at J, with 11 bases in the middle. DNA of the CDR3: TGTGCCAGCAGCTTAGGCGTCAGGCCAAATCAGCCCCAGCATTTT. It encodes CASSLGVRPNQPQHF.

The CDR3 coding sequence is TGTGCCAGCAGCCGGGGACTAGCGGGCAGCCAAGAGACCCAGTACTTC. Its protein product is CASSRGLAGSQETQYF. This chain links TRBV11-2 with TRBJ2-5; 12 nucleotides agree with TRBD2. The CDR3 has 16 amino acids. Germline-derived CDR1 and CDR2 are SGHAT and FQNNGV. J lost 1 base, V lost 5 bases, and 5 bases had no gene match.

V is TRBV29-1 and J is TRBJ2-1; TRBD2 matches at 7 bases. After removal of 5 bases from V and 2 bases from J, the junction contained 12 bases not matched to a gene. CDR1 is SQVTM and CDR2 is ANQGSEA in the germline V gene. CDR3 length: 16 amino acids. The chain's CDR3 is CSVWGGGMRTYNEQFF. The CDR3 region has the DNA TGCAGCGTTTGGGGGGGAGGGATGAGGACCTACAATGAGCAGTTCTTC.

Regarding this clone: This may stem from a read error, because a much larger clone lies one nucleotide away. The rearrangement joins TRBV29-1 to TRBJ2-7, with TRBD1 matching over 9 bases. The J segment lost 0 bases and the V segment lost 7 bases, leaving 7 bases of the junction unmatched. The CDR3 totals 14 residues. Germline V gene sequence: CDR1 SQVTM, CDR2 ANQGSEA. CDR3: CSATTGGFSYEQYF. CDR3 sequence (DNA): TGCAGCGCTACGACAGGGGGTTTCTCCTACGAGCAGTACTTC.

The chain links TRBV18 to TRBJ1-2; D is possibly TRBD1 (5 bases). Looked up from germline, CDR1 is KGHSH and CDR2 is LQKENI. The CDR3 consists of 15 residues. Trimming left V 3 bases short and J 4 bases short, with 15 bases between. The CDR3 is CASSPGGLSSYGYTF. The CDR3 DNA reads as TGTGCCAGCTCACCGGGGGGACTCTCGTCCTATGGCTACACCTTC.

This chain links TRBV5-1 with TRBJ1-1; 7 bases fit TRBD1. This CDR3 has 14 amino acids. Germline lookup yields CDR1 SGHRS and CDR2 YFSETQ. With 0 bases clipped from V and 5 bases from J, the junction kept 4 bases outside the gene matches. This CDR3 reads CASSLGDSSTEAFF. In DNA, the CDR3 is TGCGCCAGCAGCTTGGGGGACAGTTCTACTGAAGCTTTCTTT.

This rearrangement joins TRBV27 to TRBJ2-2; TRBD1 matches at 7 bases. Unmatched junction bases numbered 8, after V lost 6 bases and J lost 4 bases. This CDR3 has 15 residues. The V gene's germline CDR1 is MNHEY and CDR2 SMNVEV (reference sequence). CDR3 in DNA: TGTGCCAGCAGCGGTAGACAGGGAAGCACCGGGGAGCTGTTTTTT. It encodes CASSGRQGSTGELFF.

The chain uses TRBV28 and TRBJ2-1; D is perhaps TRBD1 or TRBD2 (6 bases each). The CDR3 totals 15 residues. Trimming stripped 6 bases from V and 2 bases from J, with 14 bases between. The germline V gene encodes CDR1 MDHEN and CDR2 SYDVKM. The CDR3 DNA follows: TGTGCCAGCAGACCTGGGGGGCCGACCTACAATGAGCAGTTCTTC. Translating gives CASRPGGPTYNEQFF.

A few counts support this clone. The V call is TRBV15, the J call TRBJ2-3, with 8 positions matching TRBD2. The CDR3 runs 15 residues. The V gene end was trimmed by 0 bases and the J gene end by 7 bases; junction bases not matched to a gene: 6. The germline gives CDR1 LNHNV, CDR2 YYDKDF (reference sequence). The CDR3 is CATSRDKTSGNTQYF. Written as DNA, the CDR3 is TGTGCCACCAGCAGAGATAAAACTAGCGGAAATACGCAGTATTTT.

This chain joins TRBV6-4 and TRBJ2-7; TRBD2 matches 10 bases. There are 16 residues in the CDR3. J lost 1 base, V lost 2 bases, and 5 bases had no gene match. CDR1 and CDR2 (germline): MRHNA, SNTAGT. The CDR3 is CASSDGLAGVSYEQYF. In nucleotides, the CDR3 is TGTGCCAGCAGTGACGGGCTAGCGGGGGTGTCCTACGAGCAGTACTTC.

The V and J genes are TRBV19 and TRBJ2-5; 12 bases match TRBD1. V shed 9 bases and J 5 bases; nucleotides not matched to a gene: 10. The CDR3 consists of 15 residues. Germline V CDR1 and CDR2: LNHDA, SQIVND (reference sequence). In nucleotides, the CDR3 is TGTGCCAGCGCTCCGGGACAGGGGGCGTTGGAGACCCAGTACTTC. Its protein product is CASAPGQGALETQYF.

The chain has TRBV29-1 and TRBJ2-5; TRBD1 is a possible D gene (6 bases). In germline, CDR1 is SQVTM, CDR2 ANQGSEA. V was cut by 2 bases and J by 1 base, with 8 bases left in between. The CDR3 runs 13 residues. The CDR3 nucleotides are TGCAGCGTTGAATTGGACAGCCAAGAGACCCAGTACTTC. Protein sequence: CSVELDSQETQYF.

The chain uses TRBV5-1 and TRBJ2-5; D not certain. The tail of the sequence fits TRBJ2-7 better, so the J call may be wrong. CDR1 and CDR2 from the germline V gene are SGHRS and YFSETQ. The CDR3 runs 14 residues. This CDR3 is CASSPQTETDEQYF. CDR3 bases: TGCGCCAGCAGCCCTCAGACCGAGACGGACGAGCAGTACTTC.

The chain carries TRBV19 and TRBJ1-5; D is undetermined. CDR3 length: 13 amino acids. V lost 7 bases, J lost 6 bases, and 13 bases lay in between. Germline assignment: CDR1 LNHDA and CDR2 SQIVND (reference sequence). This chain's CDR3 is CASNGRGGQPQHF. The CDR3 DNA reads TGTGCCAGTAACGGTCGGGGTGGTCAGCCCCAGCATTTT.

V gene TRBV5-6 combines with J gene TRBJ2-1, with 7 bases that match TRBD1. The CDR3 is 13 amino acids. Per the germline V gene, CDR1 is SGHDT and CDR2 is YYEEEE. The trim removed 5 bases at V and 9 bases at J, leaving 8 bases unmatched. CDR3 DNA sequence: TGTGCCAGCAGACGAAGGGGGCTGGGTGAGCAGTTCTTC. This encodes CASRRRGLGEQFF.

The rearrangement uses TRBV5-5 and TRBJ2-1, with TRBD2 matching 8 bases. V shed 6 bases, J shed 0 bases, and the junction held 5 bases outside the gene matches. The V gene's germline CDR1 is SGHKS and CDR2 YYEKEE (reference sequence). This CDR3 has 15 amino acids. Here the CDR3 reads CASTESGSSYNEQFF. The DNA for the CDR3 is TGTGCCAGCACCGAAAGCGGGAGCTCCTACAATGAGCAGTTCTTC. Looking up the rest from reference TRBV5-5 and TRBJ2-1 gives the full variable domain: DAGVTQSPTHLIKTRGQQVTLRCSPISGHKSVSWYQQVLGQGPQFIFQYYEKEERGRGNFPDRFSARQFPNYSSELNVNALLLGDSALYLCASTESGSSYNEQFFGPGTRLTVL.

V is TRBV19 and J is TRBJ1-4; D remains ambiguous. The germline CDR1 and CDR2 sequences are LNHDA and SQIVND (reference sequence). Trimming took off 5 bases at V and 8 bases at J, with 15 bases between the two ends. This CDR3 comprises 14 residues. The CDR3 DNA reads TGTGCCAGTAGTGTGGGAGCATGGGAGGAAAAACTGTTTTTT. Its protein product is CASSVGAWEEKLFF.